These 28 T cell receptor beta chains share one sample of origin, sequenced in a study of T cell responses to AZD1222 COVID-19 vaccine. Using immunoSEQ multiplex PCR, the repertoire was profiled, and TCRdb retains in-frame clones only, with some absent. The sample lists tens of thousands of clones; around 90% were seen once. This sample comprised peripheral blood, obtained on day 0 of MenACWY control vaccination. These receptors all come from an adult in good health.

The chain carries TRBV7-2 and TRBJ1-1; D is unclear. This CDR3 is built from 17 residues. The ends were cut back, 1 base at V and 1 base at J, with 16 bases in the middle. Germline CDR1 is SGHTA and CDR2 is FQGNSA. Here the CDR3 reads CASSLGEVGSSNTEAFF. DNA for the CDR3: TGTGCCAGCAGCTTAGGAGAAGTAGGCAGCTCGAACACTGAAGCTTTCTTT. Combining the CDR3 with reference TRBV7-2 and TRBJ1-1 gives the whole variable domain GAGVSQSPSNKVTEKGKDVELRCDPISGHTALYWYRQSLGQGLEFLIYFQGNSAPDKSGLPSDRFSAERTGGSVSTLTIQRTQQEDSAVYLCASSLGEVGSSNTEAFFGQGTRLTVV.

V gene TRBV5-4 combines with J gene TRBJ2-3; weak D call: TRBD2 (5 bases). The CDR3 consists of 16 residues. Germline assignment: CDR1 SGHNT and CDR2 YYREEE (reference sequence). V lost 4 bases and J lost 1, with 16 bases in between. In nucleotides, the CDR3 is TGTGCCAGCAGCCCGAACCCCCCCGGGGGCACAGATACGCAGTATTTT. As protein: CASSPNPPGGTDTQYF.

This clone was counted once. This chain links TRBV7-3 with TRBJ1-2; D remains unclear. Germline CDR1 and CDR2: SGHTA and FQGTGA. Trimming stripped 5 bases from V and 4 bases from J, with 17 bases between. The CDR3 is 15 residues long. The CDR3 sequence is CASSPDSTEGYGYTF. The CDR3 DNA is TGTGCCAGCAGCCCCGACTCCACAGAGGGCTATGGCTACACCTTC.

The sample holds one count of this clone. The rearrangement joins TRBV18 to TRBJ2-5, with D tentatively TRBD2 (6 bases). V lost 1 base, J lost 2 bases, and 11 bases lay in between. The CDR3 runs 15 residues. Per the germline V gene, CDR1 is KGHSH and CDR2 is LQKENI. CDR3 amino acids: CASSPQRAQQETQYF. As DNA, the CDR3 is TGTGCCAGCTCACCACAGCGGGCCCAGCAAGAGACCCAGTACTTC.

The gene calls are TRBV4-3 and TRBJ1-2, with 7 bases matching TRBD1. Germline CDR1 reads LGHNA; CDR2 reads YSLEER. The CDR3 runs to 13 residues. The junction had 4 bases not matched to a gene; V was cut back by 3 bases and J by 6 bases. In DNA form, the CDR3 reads TGCGCCAGCAGCCAGGATACAGGGGATGGCTACACCTTC. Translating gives CASSQDTGDGYTF.

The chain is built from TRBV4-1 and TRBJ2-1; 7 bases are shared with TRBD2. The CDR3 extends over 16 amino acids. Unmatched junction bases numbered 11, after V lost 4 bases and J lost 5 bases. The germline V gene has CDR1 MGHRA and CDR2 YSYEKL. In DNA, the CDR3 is TGCGCCAGCAGCCCCACGGTCAGCGGGGCAAACAATGAGCAGTTCTTC. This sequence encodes CASSPTVSGANNEQFF.

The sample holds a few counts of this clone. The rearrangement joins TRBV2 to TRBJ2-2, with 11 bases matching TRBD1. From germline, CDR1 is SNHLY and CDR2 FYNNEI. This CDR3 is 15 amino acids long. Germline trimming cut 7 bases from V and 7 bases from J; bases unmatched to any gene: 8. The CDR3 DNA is TGTGCCAGCACCCCGGACAGGGGGCGGTTCGGGGAGCTGTTTTTT. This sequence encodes CASTPDRGRFGELFF.

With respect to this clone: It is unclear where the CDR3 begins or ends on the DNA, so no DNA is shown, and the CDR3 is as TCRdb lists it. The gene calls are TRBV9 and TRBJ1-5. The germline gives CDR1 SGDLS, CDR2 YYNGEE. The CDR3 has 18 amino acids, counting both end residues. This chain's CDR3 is CASSVVLRAAGFYQPQHF.

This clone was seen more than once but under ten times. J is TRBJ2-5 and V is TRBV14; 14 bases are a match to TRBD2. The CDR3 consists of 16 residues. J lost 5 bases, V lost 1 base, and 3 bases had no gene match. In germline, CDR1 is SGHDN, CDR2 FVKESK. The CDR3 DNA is TGTGCCAGCAGCCAAGGACTAGCGGGGGGGCCGGAGACCCAGTACTTC. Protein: CASSQGLAGGPETQYF.

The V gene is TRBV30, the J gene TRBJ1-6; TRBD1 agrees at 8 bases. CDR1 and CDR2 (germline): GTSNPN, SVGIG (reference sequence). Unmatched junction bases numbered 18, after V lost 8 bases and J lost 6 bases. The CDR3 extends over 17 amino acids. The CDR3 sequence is CADRDRSPSGGNSPLHF. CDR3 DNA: TGTGCCGACCGGGACAGGAGTCCCAGTGGCGGTAATTCACCCCTCCACTTT. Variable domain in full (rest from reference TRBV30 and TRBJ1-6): SQTIHQWPATLVQPVGSPLSLECTVEGTSNPNLYWYRQAAGRGLQLLFYSVGIGQISSEVPQNLSASRPQDRQFILSSKKLLLSDSGFYLCADRDRSPSGGNSPLHFGNGTRLTVT.

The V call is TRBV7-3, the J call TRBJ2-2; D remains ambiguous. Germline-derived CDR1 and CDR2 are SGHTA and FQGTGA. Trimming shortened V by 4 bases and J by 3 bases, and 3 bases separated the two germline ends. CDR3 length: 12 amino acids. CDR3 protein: CASSYYTGELFF. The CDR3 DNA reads TGTGCCAGCAGCTATTACACCGGGGAGCTGTTTTTT. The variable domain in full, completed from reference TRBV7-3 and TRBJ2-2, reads GAGVSQTPSNKVTEKGKYVELRCDPISGHTALYWYRQSLGQGPEFLIYFQGTGAADDSGLPNDRFFAVRPEGSVSTLKIQRTERGDSAVYLCASSYYTGELFFGEGSRLTVL.

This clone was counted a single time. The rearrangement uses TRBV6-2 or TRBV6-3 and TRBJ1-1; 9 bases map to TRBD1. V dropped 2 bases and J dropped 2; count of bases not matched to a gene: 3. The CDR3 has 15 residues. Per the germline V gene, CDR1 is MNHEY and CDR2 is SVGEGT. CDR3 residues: CASSYMGQGNTEAFF. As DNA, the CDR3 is TGTGCCAGCAGTTACATGGGACAGGGTAACACTGAAGCTTTCTTT.

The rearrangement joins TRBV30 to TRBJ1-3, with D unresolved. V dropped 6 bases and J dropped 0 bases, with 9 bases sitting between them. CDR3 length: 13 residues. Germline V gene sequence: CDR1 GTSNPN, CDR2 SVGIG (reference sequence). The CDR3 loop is CACPRVSGNTIYF. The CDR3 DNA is TGTGCCTGCCCACGGGTCTCTGGAAACACCATATATTTT. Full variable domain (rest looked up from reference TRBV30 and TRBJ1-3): SQTIHQWPATLVQPVGSPLSLECTVEGTSNPNLYWYRQAAGRGLQLLFYSVGIGQISSEVPQNLSASRPQDRQFILSSKKLLLSDSGFYLCACPRVSGNTIYFGEGSWLTVV.

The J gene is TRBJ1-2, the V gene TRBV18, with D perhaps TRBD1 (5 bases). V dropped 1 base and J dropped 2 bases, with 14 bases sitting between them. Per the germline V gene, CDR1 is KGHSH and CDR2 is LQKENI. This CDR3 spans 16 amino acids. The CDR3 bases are TGTGCCAGCTCACCACAGGCGCAGGGAGGGAACTATGGCTACACCTTC. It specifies CASSPQAQGGNYGYTF.

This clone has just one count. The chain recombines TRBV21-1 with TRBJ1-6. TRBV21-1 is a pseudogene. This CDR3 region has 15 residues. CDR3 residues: CASKGSRARGSPLHF. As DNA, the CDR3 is TGTGCCAGCAAAGGTAGCCGGGCCCGAGGTTCACCCCTCCACTTT.

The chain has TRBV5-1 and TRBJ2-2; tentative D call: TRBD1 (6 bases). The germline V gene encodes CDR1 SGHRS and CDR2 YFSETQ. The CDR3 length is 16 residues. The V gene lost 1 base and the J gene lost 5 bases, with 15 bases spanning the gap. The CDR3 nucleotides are TGCGCCAGCAGCTTGAGAGAAGGGGGTATTACCGGGGAGCTGTTTTTT. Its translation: CASSLREGGITGELFF. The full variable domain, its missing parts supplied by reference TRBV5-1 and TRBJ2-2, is KAGVTQTPRYLIKTRGQQVTLSCSPISGHRSVSWYQQTPGQGLQFLFEYFSETQRNKGNFPGRFSGRQFSNSRSEMNVSTLELGDSALYLCASSLREGGITGELFFGEGSRLTVL.

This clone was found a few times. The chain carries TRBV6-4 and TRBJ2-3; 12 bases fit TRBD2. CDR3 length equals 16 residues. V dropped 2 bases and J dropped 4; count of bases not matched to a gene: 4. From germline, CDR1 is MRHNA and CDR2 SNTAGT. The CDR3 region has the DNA TGTGCCAGCAGTGACCTAGCGGGGGGGCCCTCAGATACGCAGTATTTT. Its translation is CASSDLAGGPSDTQYF.

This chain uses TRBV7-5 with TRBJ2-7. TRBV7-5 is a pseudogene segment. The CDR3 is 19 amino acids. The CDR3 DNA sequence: TGTGCCAGAAGCTTAGTTCGGCCGGGACGCAAAACTATCACCTACGAGCAGTACTTC. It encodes CARSLVRPGRKTITYEQYF.

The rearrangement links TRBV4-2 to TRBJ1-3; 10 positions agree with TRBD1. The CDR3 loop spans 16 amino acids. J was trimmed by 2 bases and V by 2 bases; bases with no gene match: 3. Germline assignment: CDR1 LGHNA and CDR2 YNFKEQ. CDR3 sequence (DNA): TGTGCCAGCAGCCAAACTGACAGGGGGCCTGGAAACACCATATATTTT. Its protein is CASSQTDRGPGNTIYF.

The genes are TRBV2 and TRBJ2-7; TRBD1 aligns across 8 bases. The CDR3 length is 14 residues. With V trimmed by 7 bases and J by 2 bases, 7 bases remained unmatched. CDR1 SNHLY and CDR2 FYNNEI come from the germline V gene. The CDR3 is CASNLRQGPYEQYF. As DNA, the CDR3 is TGTGCCAGCAACTTACGACAGGGGCCCTACGAGCAGTACTTC. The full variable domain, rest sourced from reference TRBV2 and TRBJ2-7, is EPEVTQTPSHQVTQMGQEVILRCVPISNHLYFYWYRQILGQKVEFLVSFYNNEISEKSEIFDDQFSVERPDGSNFTLKIRSTKLEDSAMYFCASNLRQGPYEQYFGPGTRLTVT.

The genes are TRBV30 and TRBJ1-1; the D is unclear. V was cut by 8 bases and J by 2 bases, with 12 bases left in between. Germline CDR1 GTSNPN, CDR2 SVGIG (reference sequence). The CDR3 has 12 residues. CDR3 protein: CAHRWGNTEAFF. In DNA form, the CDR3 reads TGTGCCCATAGGTGGGGAAACACTGAAGCTTTCTTT. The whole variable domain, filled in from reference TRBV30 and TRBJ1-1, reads SQTIHQWPATLVQPVGSPLSLECTVEGTSNPNLYWYRQAAGRGLQLLFYSVGIGQISSEVPQNLSASRPQDRQFILSSKKLLLSDSGFYLCAHRWGNTEAFFGQGTRLTVV.

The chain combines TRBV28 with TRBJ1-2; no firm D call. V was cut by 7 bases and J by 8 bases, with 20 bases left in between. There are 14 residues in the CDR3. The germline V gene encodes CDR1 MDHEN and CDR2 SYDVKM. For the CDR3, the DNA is TGTGCCAGCATCGAATCGACCCTACGTGGGGGCTACACCTTC. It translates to CASIESTLRGGYTF.

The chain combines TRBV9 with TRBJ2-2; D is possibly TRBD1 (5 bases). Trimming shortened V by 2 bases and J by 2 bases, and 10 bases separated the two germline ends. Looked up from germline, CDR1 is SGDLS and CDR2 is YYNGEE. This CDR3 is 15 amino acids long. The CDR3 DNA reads TGTGCCAGCAGCGTCTCTACAGGAAACACCGGGGAGCTGTTTTTT. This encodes CASSVSTGNTGELFF.

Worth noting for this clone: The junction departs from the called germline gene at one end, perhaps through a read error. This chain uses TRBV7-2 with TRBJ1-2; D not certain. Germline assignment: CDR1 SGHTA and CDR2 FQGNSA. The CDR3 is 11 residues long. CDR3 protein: CASSLGPNLAF. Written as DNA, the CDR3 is TGTGCCAGCAGCTTAGGACCTAATTTAGCCTTC.

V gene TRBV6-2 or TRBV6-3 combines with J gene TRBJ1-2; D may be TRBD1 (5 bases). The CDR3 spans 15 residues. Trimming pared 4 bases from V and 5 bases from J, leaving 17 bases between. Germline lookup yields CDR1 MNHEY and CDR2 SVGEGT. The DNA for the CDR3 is TGTGCCAGCAGTTCCATGGGACTGACTTCGTATGGCTACACCTTC. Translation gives CASSSMGLTSYGYTF.

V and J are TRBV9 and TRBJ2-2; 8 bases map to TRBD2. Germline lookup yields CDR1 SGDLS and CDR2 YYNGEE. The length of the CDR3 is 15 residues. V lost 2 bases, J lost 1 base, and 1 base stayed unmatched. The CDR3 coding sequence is TGTGCCAGCAGCGTTAGCGGGAAGAACACCGGGGAGCTGTTTTTT. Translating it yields CASSVSGKNTGELFF.

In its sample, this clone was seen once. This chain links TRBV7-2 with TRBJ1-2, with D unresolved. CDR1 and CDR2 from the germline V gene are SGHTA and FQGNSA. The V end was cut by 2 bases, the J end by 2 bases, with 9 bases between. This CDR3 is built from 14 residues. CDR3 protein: CASSLPQENYGYTF. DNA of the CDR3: TGTGCCAGCAGCTTACCGCAGGAAAACTATGGCTACACCTTC.

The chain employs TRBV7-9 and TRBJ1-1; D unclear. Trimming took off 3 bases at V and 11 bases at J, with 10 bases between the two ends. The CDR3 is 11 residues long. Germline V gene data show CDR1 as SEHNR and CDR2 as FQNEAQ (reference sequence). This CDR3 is CASSFFLGAFF. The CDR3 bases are TGTGCCAGCAGCTTCTTTTTGGGGGCTTTCTTT.